This T cell receptor (beta chain) comes out of a study of cytomegalovirus exposure and HLA in healthy donors. Study results and caveats: A later analysis appeared to link common viral pathogens to several of the most significant clusters.

The CDR3 is 16 residues long. Trimming shortened V by 0 bases and J by 7 bases, and 16 bases separated the two germline ends. Germline CDR1 reads LGHNA; CDR2 reads YSLEER. This PCR relied on a set of 60 Vbeta primers and 13 Jbeta primers. Profiling relied on immunoSEQ multiplex PCR, and the TCRdb table lists in-frame clones only, not all of them. Of fewer than 200,000 clones in the sample, 65% to 70% were seen once. Donors had nominal health at sampling but likely had unrecorded immune exposures. Details on this clone: Antigen: not known.

The chain carries TRBV4-3 and TRBJ2-1, with a tentative D call TRBD1 (7 bases). What was sequenced was PBMCs. This sequence was found in a woman aged 18-30 years in good health and CMV-seropositive. The CDR3 spells CASSQEPVTGRNEQFF. The CDR3 DNA reads as TGCGCCAGCAGCCAAGAACCGGTGACAGGGAGGAATGAGCAGTTCTTC.